Sequencing of this T cell receptor (beta chain) was carried out in a study of beta chain features in type 1 diabetes. Of the isolated RNA, all was reverse transcribed, and so the sequenced material was expressed TCRB transcripts. Approximately 3.4 million reads, on average, came from each naive, central memory and regulatory T cell sample. This table comes from immunoSEQ multiplex PCR, and its TCRdb copy is limited to in-frame clones, with some not included. Among fewer than 650,000 clones, roughly a sixth were seen once, and the ten largest hold about 0.086%. Points on this clone: Its antigen remains unidentified.

Study results and limitations: Highly expressing activated T cells could be over-counted with a cDNA template.

The CDR3 has 13 residues. Germline assignment: CDR1 SGHTA and CDR2 FQGNSA. V was pared by 7 bases and J by 1 base, with 4 bases of the junction left unmatched. The rearrangement joins TRBV7-2 to TRBJ2-7; 7 nucleotides agree with TRBD2. The sample comprised naive CD4+ T cells from blood. The receptor's source is a man younger than 30 in good health. The CDR3 loop is CASIVSGSYEQYF. CDR3 DNA: TGTGCCAGCATCGTTAGCGGGTCCTACGAGCAGTACTTC.